This T cell receptor (beta chain) was sequenced during a study of blood T cell repertoires in COVID-19. The germline gives CDR1 SGHDN, CDR2 FVKESK. The CDR3 is 14 residues long. The ends were cut back, 2 bases at V and 10 bases at J, with 16 bases in the middle. Clones were read by immunoSEQ multiplex PCR, and TCRdb kept only the in-frame ones, dropping some. The table includes some 75,000 clones, 75% to 90% detected once. The sequencing sample was made of peripheral blood. This TCR was sampled from a man between 45 and 60 years old with COVID-19, enrolled during active disease. V and J are TRBV14 and TRBJ2-3, with a weak D call TRBD2 (5 bases). The CDR3 bases are TGTGCCAGCAGCCAACAAAGCGGCCTAAAGGCGCAGTATTTT. The encoded protein is CASSQQSGLKAQYF.